The 6 T cell receptor beta chains in this list originate from one sample, sequenced in a study of human thymus T cells. The table came from immunoSEQ multiplex PCR; TCRdb's copy has only in-frame clones and leaves some out. The sample holds some 57,000 clones, around 94% seen once. The specimen was blood. The receptors here all came from a boy younger than two with a congenital heart defect but otherwise immunologically healthy.

This sequence joins TRBV19 and TRBJ2-7, with TRBD2 identical over 15 bases. The ends lost 3 bases at V and 2 bases at J; junction bases unmatched: 2. The length of the CDR3 is 16 residues. CDR1 is LNHDA, CDR2 SQIVND, per germline (reference sequence). The CDR3, as DNA: TGTGCCAGTAGTATCTGGACTAGCGGGGGGGCCTACGAGCAGTACTTC. It is translated as CASSIWTSGGAYEQYF.

V is TRBV27 and J is TRBJ1-5; perhaps TRBD1 as D (5 bases). The V gene lost 3 bases and the J gene lost 3 bases, with 12 bases spanning the gap. Germline assignment: CDR1 MNHEY and CDR2 SMNVEV (reference sequence). The CDR3 runs 15 residues. Here the CDR3 DNA reads TGTGCCAGCAGTTTTGCGGGGACTCCCAATCAGCCCCAGCATTTT. This encodes CASSFAGTPNQPQHF.

The V and J genes are TRBV5-4 and TRBJ2-3, with 13 bases matching TRBD2. The CDR3 contains 16 residues. CDR1 SGHNT and CDR2 YYREEE come from the germline V gene (reference sequence). Unmatched junction bases numbered 4, after V lost 4 bases and J lost 2 bases. This chain's CDR3 is CASSLGLAGTTDTQYF. In nucleotides, the CDR3 is TGTGCCAGCAGCCTGGGACTAGCGGGGACCACAGATACGCAGTATTTT.

This chain connects TRBV4-3 to TRBJ2-3, with TRBD2 matching over 9 bases. V trimming: 2 bases; J trimming: 2 bases; junction bases outside the gene matches: 5. Germline V CDR1 and CDR2: LGHNA, YSLEER. CDR3 size: 16 residues. In DNA form, the CDR3 reads TGCGCCAGCAGCCAAAGGCCTAGCGGGGACACAGATACGCAGTATTTT. It codes for CASSQRPSGDTDTQYF.

This chain connects TRBV28 to TRBJ2-4; 7 bases match TRBD2. Germline V CDR1 and CDR2: MDHEN, SYDVKM. V lost 3 bases and J lost 2; bases outside the gene matches: 7. This CDR3 region has 16 residues. CDR3 bases: TGTGCCAGCAGTTTTGCGGGAGTGGGTTCCAAAAACATTCAGTACTTC. Translated, it gives CASSFAGVGSKNIQYF.

The count of this clone is one. The chain is built from TRBV5-8 and TRBJ2-7; unclear D gene. V was pared by 4 bases and J by 3 bases, with 5 bases between. This CDR3 has 11 residues. CDR1 is SGHTS and CDR2 is YDEGEE in the germline V gene. CDR3 sequence reads: CASSVFYEQYF. CDR3 coding DNA: TGTGCCAGCAGCGTCTTCTACGAGCAGTACTTC.